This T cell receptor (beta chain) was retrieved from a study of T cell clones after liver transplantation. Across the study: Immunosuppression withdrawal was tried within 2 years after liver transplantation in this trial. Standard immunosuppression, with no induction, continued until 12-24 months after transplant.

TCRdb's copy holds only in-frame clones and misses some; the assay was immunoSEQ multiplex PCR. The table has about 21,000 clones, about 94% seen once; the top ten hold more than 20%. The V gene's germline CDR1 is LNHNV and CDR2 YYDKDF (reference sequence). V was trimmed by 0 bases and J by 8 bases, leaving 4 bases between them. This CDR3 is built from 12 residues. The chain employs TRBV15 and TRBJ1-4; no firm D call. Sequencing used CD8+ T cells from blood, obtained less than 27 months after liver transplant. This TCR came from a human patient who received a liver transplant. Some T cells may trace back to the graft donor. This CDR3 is CATSRDSEKLFF. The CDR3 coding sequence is TGTGCCACCAGCAGAGATTCGGAAAAACTGTTTTTT.